This TCR beta chain was identified in a study of shared clonotypes between healthy human individuals. Study-level information: Each donor had three CD4 naive, three CD4 memory, two CD8 naive and one CD8 memory plate.

Germline V gene lookup returns CDR1 LNHNV and CDR2 YYDKDF (reference sequence). The CDR3 runs 18 residues. With V trimmed by 0 bases and J by 5 bases, 10 bases remained unmatched. The material for each subset, its genomic DNA, was split evenly across several immunoSEQ plates. The table came from immunoSEQ multiplex PCR; TCRdb's copy has only in-frame clones and leaves some out. The table lists about 700,000 clones, roughly 94% of them singletons. It was CD45RO-negative cells, positively selected for CCR7, that made up naive CD8 cells, with terminally differentiated effector memory CD45RA+ cells excluded. Study donors comprised healthy, HIV-negative adults devoid of recent acute infection or vaccination.

The sequence was obtained from a man aged 25 to 40 in good health. The source material was naive CD8+ T cells sorted from blood. The rearrangement joins TRBV15 to TRBJ2-1; 10 bases line up with TRBD2. CDR3 in amino acids: CATSRDRSGRAKNNEQFF. CDR3 DNA: TGTGCCACCAGCAGAGATAGGAGCGGGAGGGCCAAAAACAATGAGCAGTTCTTC.